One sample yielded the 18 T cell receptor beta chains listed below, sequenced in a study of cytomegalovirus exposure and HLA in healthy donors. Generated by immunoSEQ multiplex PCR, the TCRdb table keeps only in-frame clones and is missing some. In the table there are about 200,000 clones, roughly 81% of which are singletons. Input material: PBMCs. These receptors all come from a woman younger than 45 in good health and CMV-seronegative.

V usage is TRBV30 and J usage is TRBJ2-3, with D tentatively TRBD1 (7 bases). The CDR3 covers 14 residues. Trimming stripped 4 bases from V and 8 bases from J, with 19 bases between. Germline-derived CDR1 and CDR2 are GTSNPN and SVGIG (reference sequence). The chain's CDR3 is CAWTLGGAGGTQYF. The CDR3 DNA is TGTGCCTGGACTCTAGGGGGCGCCGGGGGTACGCAGTATTTT.

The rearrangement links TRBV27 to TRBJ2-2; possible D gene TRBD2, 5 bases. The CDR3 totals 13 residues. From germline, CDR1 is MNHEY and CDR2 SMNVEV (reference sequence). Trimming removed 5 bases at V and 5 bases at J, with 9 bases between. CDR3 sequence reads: CASSPRRTGELFF. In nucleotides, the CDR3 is TGTGCCAGCAGTCCTAGGAGGACCGGGGAGCTGTTTTTT.

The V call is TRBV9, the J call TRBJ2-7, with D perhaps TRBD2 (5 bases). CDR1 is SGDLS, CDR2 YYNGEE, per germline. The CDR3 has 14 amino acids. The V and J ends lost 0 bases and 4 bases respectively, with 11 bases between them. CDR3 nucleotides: TGTGCCAGCAGCGTAGAGGTATCGGGGTACGAGCAGTACTTC. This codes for CASSVEVSGYEQYF.

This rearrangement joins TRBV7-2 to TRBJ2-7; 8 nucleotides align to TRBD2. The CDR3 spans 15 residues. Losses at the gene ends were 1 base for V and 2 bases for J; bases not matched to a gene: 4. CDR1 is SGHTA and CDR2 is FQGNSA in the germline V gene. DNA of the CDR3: TGTGCCAGCAGCTTAGTGGCGGGGGGTACCTACGAGCAGTACTTC. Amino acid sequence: CASSLVAGGTYEQYF.

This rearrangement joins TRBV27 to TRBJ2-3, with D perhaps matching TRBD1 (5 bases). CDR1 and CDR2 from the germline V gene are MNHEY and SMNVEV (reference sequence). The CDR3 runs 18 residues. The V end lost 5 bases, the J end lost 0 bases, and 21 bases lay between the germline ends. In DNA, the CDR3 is TGTGCCAGCAGTCCCCGACAGCACCCTTCACAGAGCACAGATACGCAGTATTTT. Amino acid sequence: CASSPRQHPSQSTDTQYF.

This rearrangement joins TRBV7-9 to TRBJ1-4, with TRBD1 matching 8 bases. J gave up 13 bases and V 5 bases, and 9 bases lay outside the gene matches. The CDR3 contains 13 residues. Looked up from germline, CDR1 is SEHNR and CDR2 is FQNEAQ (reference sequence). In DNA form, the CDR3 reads TGTGCCAGCAGCGTCGACAGGGGCTCGAGACTGTTTTTT. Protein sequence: CASSVDRGSRLFF.

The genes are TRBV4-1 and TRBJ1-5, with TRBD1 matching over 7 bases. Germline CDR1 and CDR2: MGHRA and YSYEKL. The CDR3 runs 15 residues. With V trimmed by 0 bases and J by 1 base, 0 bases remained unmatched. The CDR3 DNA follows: TGCGCCAGCAGCCAAGACAGGGGGAGCAATCAGCCCCAGCATTTT. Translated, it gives CASSQDRGSNQPQHF.

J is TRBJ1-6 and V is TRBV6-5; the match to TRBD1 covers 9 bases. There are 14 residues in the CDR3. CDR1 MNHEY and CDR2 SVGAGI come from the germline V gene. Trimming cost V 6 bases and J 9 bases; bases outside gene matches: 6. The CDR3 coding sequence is TGTGCCAGCAGCCGGGACAGGGTGGCTTCACCCCTCCACTTT. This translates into CASSRDRVASPLHF.

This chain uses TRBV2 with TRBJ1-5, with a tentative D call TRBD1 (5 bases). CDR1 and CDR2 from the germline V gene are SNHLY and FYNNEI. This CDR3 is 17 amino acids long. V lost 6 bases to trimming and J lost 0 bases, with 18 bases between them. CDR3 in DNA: TGTGCCAGCAGGGCCGTTGGGGCCACTTATAGCAATCAGCCCCAGCATTTT. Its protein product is CASRAVGATYSNQPQHF.

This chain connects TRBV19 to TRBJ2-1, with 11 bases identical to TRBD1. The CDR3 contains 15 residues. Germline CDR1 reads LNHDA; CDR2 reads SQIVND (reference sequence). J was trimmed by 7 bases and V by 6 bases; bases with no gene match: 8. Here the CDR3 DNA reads TGTGCCAGTAGCCCGGGACAGGGGGTCGAAAATGAGCAGTTCTTC. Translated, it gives CASSPGQGVENEQFF.

The CDR3 loop is CASSTPSRDRGRGTEAFF. In DNA, the CDR3 is TGTGCCAGTAGTACGCCGTCCCGGGACAGGGGGCGCGGCACTGAAGCTTTCTTT. The V call is TRBV19, the J call TRBJ1-1; TRBD1 matches 12 bases. The CDR3 runs 18 residues. V was clipped by 4 bases and J by 4 bases; unmatched bases: 13. CDR1 is LNHDA and CDR2 is SQIVND in the germline V gene (reference sequence).

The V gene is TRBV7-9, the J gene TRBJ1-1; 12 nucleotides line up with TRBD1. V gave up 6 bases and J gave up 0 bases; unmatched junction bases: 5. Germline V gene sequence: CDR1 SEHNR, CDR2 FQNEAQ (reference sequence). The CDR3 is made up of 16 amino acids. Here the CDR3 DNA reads TGTGCCAGCAGTCCCCGGGACAGGGGGCTGAACACTGAAGCTTTCTTT. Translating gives CASSPRDRGLNTEAFF.

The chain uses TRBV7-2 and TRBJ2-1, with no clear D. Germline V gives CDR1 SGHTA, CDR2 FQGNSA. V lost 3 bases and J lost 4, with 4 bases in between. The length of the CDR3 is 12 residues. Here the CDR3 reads CASSFSYNEQFF. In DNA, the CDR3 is TGTGCCAGCAGCTTCTCGTACAATGAGCAGTTCTTC.

The CDR3 is CASSPFTSGRPNRYEQYF. The CDR3 region has the DNA TGTGCCAGCAGCCCGTTCACTAGCGGGAGGCCCAACAGGTACGAGCAGTACTTC. The chain combines TRBV7-9 with TRBJ2-7, with 12 positions matching TRBD2. V shed 5 bases, J shed 4 bases, and the junction held 15 bases outside the gene matches. Germline CDR1 and CDR2: SEHNR and FQNEAQ (reference sequence). The CDR3 extends over 18 amino acids.

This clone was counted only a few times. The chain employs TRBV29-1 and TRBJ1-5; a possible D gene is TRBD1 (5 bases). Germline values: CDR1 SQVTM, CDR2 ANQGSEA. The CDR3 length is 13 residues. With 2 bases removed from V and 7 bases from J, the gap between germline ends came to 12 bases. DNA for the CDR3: TGCAGCGTTGAATCTCGGCAGGGACAGCCCCAGCATTTT. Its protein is CSVESRQGQPQHF.

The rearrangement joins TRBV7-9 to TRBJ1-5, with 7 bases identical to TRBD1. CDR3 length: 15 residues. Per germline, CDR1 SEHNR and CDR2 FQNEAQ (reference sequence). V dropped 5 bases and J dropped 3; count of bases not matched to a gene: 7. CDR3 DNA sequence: TGTGCCAGCAGCCTTACAGGGGACCCCAATCAGCCCCAGCATTTT. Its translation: CASSLTGDPNQPQHF.

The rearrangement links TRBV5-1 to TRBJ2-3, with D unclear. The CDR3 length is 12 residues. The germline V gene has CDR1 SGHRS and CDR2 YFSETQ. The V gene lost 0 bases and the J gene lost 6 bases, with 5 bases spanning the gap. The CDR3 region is CASSLGRDTQYF. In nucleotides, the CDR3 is TGCGCCAGCAGCTTGGGTCGGGATACGCAGTATTTT.

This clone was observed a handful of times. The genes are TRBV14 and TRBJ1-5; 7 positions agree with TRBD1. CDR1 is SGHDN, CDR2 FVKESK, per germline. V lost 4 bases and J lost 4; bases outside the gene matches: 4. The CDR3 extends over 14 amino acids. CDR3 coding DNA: TGTGCCAGCAGCCTCAGGGGGAATAATCAGCCCCAGCATTTT. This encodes CASSLRGNNQPQHF.